This T cell receptor (beta chain) was retrieved from a study of T-cell memory formation after mild COVID-19. This clonotype was seen at least ten times. The V end lost 3 bases, the J end lost 3 bases, and 12 bases lay between the germline ends. This CDR3 has 15 amino acids. Germline values: CDR1 LGHDT, CDR2 YNNKEL (reference sequence). TCRdb reprocessed the 5' RACE reads via MiXCR and lists one record per CDR3 protein. Counted here are tens of thousands of distinct CDR3 sequences, over 6.5% occurring once; the ten biggest clones make up approximately 0.8%. The sequencing sample was made of PBMCs or a T cell subset sorted from them (not recorded which). The chain links TRBV3-1 to TRBJ1-3; a weak D match, TRBD1 (6 bases). The origin of this receptor is an adult who had mild COVID-19 (a few samples of this study predate the infection). Cell type and time point are not known. The CDR3 DNA is TGTGCCAGCAGCCAGATGATGGACAGTGGAAACACCATATATTTT. It encodes CASSQMMDSGNTIYF.